This T cell receptor (beta chain) was captured in a study of cytomegalovirus exposure and HLA in healthy donors. Study-wide points: Researchers counted approximately 160 TCR beta chains as cytomegalovirus-associated.

Germline V CDR1 and CDR2: MNHNY, SVGAGI (reference sequence). Between the trimmed V and J ends, which lost 7 bases and 5 bases, there was a span of 15 bases. The length of the CDR3 is 14 residues. As concerns this clone: Antigen specificity is unknown.

Clones were sequenced by immunoSEQ multiplex PCR, and TCRdb holds only the in-frame ones, with some missing. Of approximately 150,000 clones listed, around 90% are singletons. The receptor comes from a man between 18 and 29 years old in good health and CMV-seropositive. V and J are TRBV6-6 and TRBJ1-5, with D maybe TRBD1 (6 bases). The sample was PBMCs. The CDR3 here is CASNSNQGHQPQHF. The CDR3, as DNA: TGTGCCAGCAATTCTAACCAGGGGCATCAGCCCCAGCATTTT.